This T cell receptor beta chain emerged from a study of cytomegalovirus exposure and HLA in healthy donors. Germline V gives CDR1 SGHRS, CDR2 YFSETQ. The CDR3 consists of 14 residues. V trimming: 4 bases; J trimming: 2 bases; junction bases outside the gene matches: 4. A multiplex PCR was run with 60 Vbeta primers and 13 Jbeta primers. Profiling relied on immunoSEQ multiplex PCR, and the TCRdb table lists in-frame clones only, not all of them. The sample has almost 95,000 clones; more than 60% are singletons. This receptor was identified in a man aged 30 to 45 in good health and CMV-seronegative. The chain uses TRBV5-1 and TRBJ2-7; TRBD1 agrees at 9 bases. Sample: PBMCs. Here the CDR3 reads CASSLRDRAYEQYF. Written as DNA, the CDR3 is TGCGCCAGCAGCCTCCGGGACAGGGCCTACGAGCAGTACTTC.